This entry is about one T cell receptor beta chain. This sample is part of a study of Ad26.COV2.S vaccination and SARS-CoV-2 variants. For the study at large: Recipients of Ad26.COV2.S got it intramuscularly, once or twice 56 days apart.

TCRdb's table, derived via immunoSEQ multiplex PCR, lists solely in-frame clones and lacks some. The top ten clones hold roughly 3.5% of a sample with more than 250,000 clones, 80% to 90% of them seen once. Treatment given: 15 to 20 received Ad26.COV2.S at low or high dose, single or two shots; 5 received placebo; per-sample allocation not given. Day 63 after the first injection of vaccine or placebo was the sampling time. Donation was by an adult aged 18-55 years who was in Boston. CDR1 is LGHDT and CDR2 is YNNKEL in the germline V gene (reference sequence). V lost 1 base, J lost 1 base, and 8 bases stayed unmatched. The CDR3 has 18 residues.

The chain joins TRBV3-1 (or the pseudogene TRBV3-2) to TRBJ1-1; 11 bases are a match to TRBD1. Sequenced here: peripheral blood, sampled in a trial of Ad26.COV2.S vaccine versus placebo. The receptor comes from a person between 18 and 60 years old who received the Ad26.COV2.S COVID-19 vaccine or a placebo. The CDR3 DNA follows: TGTGCCAGCAGCCAAGGGGACAGGGGGGAGGGAACGAACACTGAAGCTTTCTTT. Protein: CASSQGDRGEGTNTEAFF.